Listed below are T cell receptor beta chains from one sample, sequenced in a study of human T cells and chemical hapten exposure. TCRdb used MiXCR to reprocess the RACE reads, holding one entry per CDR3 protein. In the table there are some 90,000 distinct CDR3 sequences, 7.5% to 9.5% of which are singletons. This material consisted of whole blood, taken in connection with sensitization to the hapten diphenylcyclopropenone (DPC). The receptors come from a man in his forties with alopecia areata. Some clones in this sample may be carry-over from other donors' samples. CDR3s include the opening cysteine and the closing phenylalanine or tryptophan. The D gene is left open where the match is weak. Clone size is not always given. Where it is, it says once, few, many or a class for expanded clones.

TGCGCCAGCAGCGAAAGCTACACAGGGGGCGGAGGGTACAATGAGCAGTTCTTC,CASSESYTGGGGYNEQFF,TRBV4-1,TRBJ2-1,few,TRBD1
TGTGCCAGCAGTTATGCGGGAGGGTGGGCAGATACGCAGTATTTT,CASSYAGGWADTQYF,TRBV27,TRBJ2-3,few,TRBD2
TGTGCCAGTAGTATTACAGTCCTTCAGCCCCAGCATTTT,CASSITVLQPQHF,TRBV19,TRBJ1-5,many,.
TGTGCCACCAGTGTAGGTGGGAGCTCCTACAATGAGCAGTTCTTC,CATSVGGSSYNEQFF,TRBV24-1,TRBJ2-1,few,.
TGCAGCGTTGATATGGGGGAGGGAGCTTTCTTT,CSVDMGEGAFF,TRBV29-1,TRBJ1-1,many,.
TGTGCCACCAGTGTCGGGAGTCTCCAGTTCTTC,CATSVGSLQFF,TRBV24-1,TRBJ2-1,.,.
TGTGCCATCAGTGAGAAAGGCCCTTCCTACGAGCAGTACTTC,CAISEKGPSYEQYF,TRBV10-3,TRBJ2-7,few,.
TGTGCCAGCAGCCCCGGACTAGCGATGGCGACCCAGTACTTC,CASSPGLAMATQYF,TRBV7-8,TRBJ2-5,few,TRBD2
TGTGCCAGCAGTTTTCAGGGGAACACTGAAGCTTTCTTT,CASSFQGNTEAFF,TRBV12-3/TRBV12-4,TRBJ1-1,many,.
TGCGCCAGCAGCTTGGAAGTAAATCAGCCCCAGCATTTT,CASSLEVNQPQHF,TRBV5-1,TRBJ1-5,many,.
TGTGCCAGCAGCCTGGGGCCCAATCAGCCCCAGCATTTT,CASSLGPNQPQHF,TRBV7-2,TRBJ1-5,many,.
TGTGCCAGCAGCTCCCTCAACAGATGGGAAAGCTCCTACAATGAGCAGTTCTTC,CASSSLNRWESSYNEQFF,TRBV11-3,TRBJ2-1,many,.
TGCGCCAGCAGCCCTCAGATTCGGGGGCGCGTTTCTAATGAAAAACTGTTTTTT,CASSPQIRGRVSNEKLFF,TRBV5-1,TRBJ1-4,.,.
TGCAGTGCTAGAGGTACAGGGGGCAATCAGCCCCAGCATTTT,CSARGTGGNQPQHF,TRBV20-1,TRBJ1-5,.,TRBD1
TGCGCCAGCAGCTTGGGACAGTCTCACAATGAGCAGTTCTTC,CASSLGQSHNEQFF,TRBV5-1,TRBJ2-1,few,.
TGCAGCGTTGTAGGGGCAGGTGGCTACACCTTC,CSVVGAGGYTF,TRBV29-1,TRBJ1-2,.,.
TGTGCCACCAGTGATTTTTTTCCTAGCGGGAGGAACACCGGGGAGCTGTTTTTT,CATSDFFPSGRNTGELFF,TRBV24-1,TRBJ2-2,.,TRBD2
TGCAGCGTTGAAGATCGTGGTAGCGGGGGGGCAGATACGCAGTATTTT,CSVEDRGSGGADTQYF,TRBV29-1,TRBJ2-3,few,TRBD2
TGTGCTAGTGGTTTGAAGGCGGGGGCCAACGTCCTGACTTTC,CASGLKAGANVLTF,TRBV12-5,TRBJ2-6,few,.